Shown below are 21 T cell receptor beta chains from a single sample sequenced in a study of cytomegalovirus exposure and HLA in healthy donors. PCR involved 60 Vbeta and 13 Jbeta primers. Some clones are missing from TCRdb's copy, which holds only in-frame ones; the method was immunoSEQ multiplex PCR. The table lists approximately 190,000 clones, roughly 80% of them singletons. Material for sequencing was PBMCs. The receptors here all came from a man aged 35-49 years in good health and CMV-seropositive.

This rearrangement joins TRBV19 to TRBJ1-2; maybe TRBD1 (5 bases). V lost 9 bases to trimming and J lost 0 bases, with 17 bases between them. CDR1 and CDR2 (germline): LNHDA, SQIVND (reference sequence). This CDR3 has 15 amino acids. DNA for the CDR3: TGTGCCAGCAGTCTACGGGGGATATCTAACTATGGCTACACCTTC. As protein: CASSLRGISNYGYTF.

V is TRBV7-9 and J is TRBJ1-2; 8 bases align to TRBD1. The V segment lost 7 bases and the J segment 8 bases; nucleotides outside the gene matches: 9. The germline CDR1 and CDR2 sequences are SEHNR and FQNEAQ (reference sequence). CDR3 length: 13 residues. The CDR3 region is CASISGQGEGYTF. DNA for the CDR3: TGTGCCAGCATTTCCGGACAGGGAGAGGGCTACACCTTC.

This clone was found once. This chain joins TRBV2 and TRBJ2-7; 10 bases are shared with TRBD1. Germline V CDR1 and CDR2: SNHLY, FYNNEI. This CDR3 region has 15 residues. Trimming cost V 4 bases and J 5 bases; bases outside gene matches: 8. The CDR3, as DNA: TGTGCCAGCAGTGCTTCCAGGGACAGGGGCCACGAGCAGTACTTC. Its translation is CASSASRDRGHEQYF. Filled out from reference TRBV2 and TRBJ2-7, the complete variable domain reads EPEVTQTPSHQVTQMGQEVILRCVPISNHLYFYWYRQILGQKVEFLVSFYNNEISEKSEIFDDQFSVERPDGSNFTLKIRSTKLEDSAMYFCASSASRDRGHEQYFGPGTRLTVT.

The chain links TRBV12-2 to TRBJ2-3; whether TRBD2, the table's D call, matches the DNA was not checked. TRBV12-2 is an annotated pseudogene. CDR3 length: 16 amino acids. CDR3 DNA sequence: TGTGCAAGTCGCATACTCCCCTCGGCGGGCACAGATACGCAGTATTTT. It is translated as CASRILPSAGTDTQYF.

The CDR3 region has the DNA TGTGCCAGCATTAGGAACAGGGCTACTTTCTTT. It codes for CASIRNRATFF. The chain joins TRBV6-6 to TRBJ1-1; D perhaps matches TRBD1 (6 bases). V was shortened by 7 bases and J by 12 bases, with 15 bases between the two germline ends. The CDR3 loop spans 11 amino acids. CDR1 and CDR2 from the germline V gene are MNHNY and SVGAGI (reference sequence).

V is TRBV6-6 and J is TRBJ1-3; D not resolved. The CDR3 contains 14 residues. V dropped 0 bases and J dropped 4 bases, with 7 bases sitting between them. Germline loops: CDR1 MNHNY, CDR2 SVGAGI (reference sequence). The CDR3 region is CASSYSVAGNTIYF. The CDR3, as DNA: TGTGCCAGCAGTTACTCGGTCGCGGGAAACACCATATATTTT.

This chain links TRBV30 with TRBJ1-2, with no clear D. V lost 1 base to trimming and J lost 0 bases, with 12 bases between them. Germline V gene lookup returns CDR1 GTSNPN and CDR2 SVGIG (reference sequence). There are 15 residues in the CDR3. CDR3 nucleotides: TGTGCCTGGAGTGCTACAGTTACCGCTAACTATGGCTACACCTTC. This codes for CAWSATVTANYGYTF.

The rearrangement joins TRBV9 to TRBJ2-7; 8 positions match TRBD1. The V and J ends lost 4 bases and 1 base, in that order; junction bases with no gene match: 7. The CDR3 loop spans 15 amino acids. Per germline, CDR1 SGDLS and CDR2 YYNGEE. The CDR3: CASSSPGTGSYEQYF. The CDR3 DNA reads as TGTGCCAGCAGCTCCCCCGGGACAGGTTCCTACGAGCAGTACTTC.

The chain is built from TRBV30 and TRBJ1-5; 8 positions agree with TRBD1. In germline, CDR1 is GTSNPN, CDR2 SVGIG (reference sequence). The CDR3 loop spans 13 amino acids. V shed 5 bases, J shed 7 bases, and the junction held 7 bases outside the gene matches. CDR3 DNA sequence: TGTGCCTGGGGGCCCTCAGGGGGCCAGCCCCAGCATTTT. It yields the protein CAWGPSGGQPQHF.

As to this clone: This CDR3 is also generated by other DNA sequences in the sample. This chain uses TRBV28 with TRBJ2-7, with D maybe TRBD1 (5 bases). This CDR3 has 11 residues. V lost 6 bases and J lost 4, with 7 bases in between. Per the germline V gene, CDR1 is MDHEN and CDR2 is SYDVKM. Written as DNA, the CDR3 is TGTGCCAGCAGACAGGCGTACGAGCAGTACTTC. This gives the protein CASRQAYEQYF.

This clone was detected once. The chain employs TRBV14 and TRBJ1-4; no firm D call. Between the trimmed V and J ends, which lost 1 base and 0 bases, there was a span of 15 bases. CDR1 and CDR2 (germline): SGHDN, FVKESK. This CDR3 region has 18 residues. In nucleotides, the CDR3 is TGTGCCAGCAGCCAAGGAAGACTTAACCCTGCAACTAATGAAAAACTGTTTTTT. Translated: CASSQGRLNPATNEKLFF.

The rearrangement uses TRBV6-5 and TRBJ2-7, with 10 bases that match TRBD2. Per germline, CDR1 MNHEY and CDR2 SVGAGI. The V segment lost 6 bases and the J segment 3 bases; nucleotides outside the gene matches: 8. The CDR3 runs to 15 residues. CDR3 coding DNA: TGTGCCAGCAGCTCCCTGGGACTAGCGATCTACGAGCAGTACTTC. As protein: CASSSLGLAIYEQYF.

The chain has TRBV27 and TRBJ1-2; 10 bases are a match to TRBD1. The V segment lost 7 bases and the J segment 4 bases; nucleotides outside the gene matches: 9. Germline assignment: CDR1 MNHEY and CDR2 SMNVEV (reference sequence). There are 15 residues in the CDR3. CDR3 loop: CASKAMDRGSYGYTF. DNA for the CDR3: TGTGCCAGCAAGGCGATGGACAGGGGGAGCTATGGCTACACCTTC.

The chain employs TRBV14 and TRBJ2-1; unclear D gene. CDR1 is SGHDN and CDR2 is FVKESK in the germline V gene. V shed 4 bases and J shed 7 bases, with 14 bases lying between them. The CDR3 runs 14 residues. Here the CDR3 reads CASSRGPTYNEQFF. CDR3 coding DNA: TGTGCCAGCAGCCGAGGTCCTACGTATAATGAGCAGTTCTTC.

This clone was detected only a few times. The chain uses TRBV19 and TRBJ2-5, with D possibly being TRBD2 (5 bases). Germline loops: CDR1 LNHDA, CDR2 SQIVND (reference sequence). The CDR3 runs to 13 residues. V lost 4 bases to trimming and J lost 11 bases, with 17 bases between them. CDR3 region: CASSTSGLWEQYF. The CDR3 bases are TGTGCCAGTAGTACCTCGGGCCTCTGGGAGCAGTACTTC. Using reference TRBV19 and TRBJ2-5 for the parts outside the CDR3, the full variable domain is DGGITQSPKYLFRKEGQNVTLSCEQNLNHDAMYWYRQDPGQGLRLIYYSQIVNDFQKGDIAEGYSVSREKKESFPLTVTSAQKNPTAFYLCASSTSGLWEQYFGPGTRLLVL.

This chain uses TRBV7-2 with TRBJ1-1; weak D call: TRBD1 (5 bases). The CDR3 is made up of 13 amino acids. Per the germline V gene, CDR1 is SGHTA and CDR2 is FQGNSA. Deletions cut 5 bases from V and 9 bases from J, with 16 bases between. The CDR3 nucleotides read TGTGCCAGCAGCCTCGGCGGGGGAAACCAAGCTTTCTTT. Amino acids: CASSLGGGNQAFF. Full variable domain (remainder filled in from reference TRBV7-2 and TRBJ1-1): GAGVSQSPSNKVTEKGKDVELRCDPISGHTALYWYRQSLGQGLEFLIYFQGNSAPDKSGLPSDRFSAERTGGSVSTLTIQRTQQEDSAVYLCASSLGGGNQAFFGQGTRLTVV.

The V gene is TRBV7-2, the J gene TRBJ1-4; D is perhaps TRBD1 (5 bases). There are 16 residues in the CDR3. Germline V lookup: CDR1 SGHTA, CDR2 FQGNSA. Trimming removed 2 bases at V and 4 bases at J, with 14 bases between. Written as DNA, the CDR3 is TGTGCCAGCAGCTTATCACTGACAGCACGTAATGAAAAACTGTTTTTT. Translating gives CASSLSLTARNEKLFF.

The rearrangement joins TRBV5-1 to TRBJ2-5, with a possible D match to TRBD2 (6 bases). The J call is uncertain, as TRBJ2-7 better fits the DNA end. Germline CDR1 and CDR2: SGHRS and YFSETQ. This CDR3 has 13 residues. CDR3 in amino acids: CASRTSTDYEQYF. In nucleotides, the CDR3 is TGCGCCAGCAGGACTAGTACCGACTACGAGCAGTACTTC.

This clone was recorded only once. The rearrangement uses TRBV19 and TRBJ1-1; TRBD1 might be the D (6 bases). The germline V gene has CDR1 LNHDA and CDR2 SQIVND (reference sequence). V was cut by 7 bases and J by 4 bases, with 19 bases left in between. This CDR3 region has 15 residues. DNA for the CDR3: TGTGCCAGTAATAAGAGGGGGGGCCGGGGCACTGAAGCTTTCTTT. Amino acids: CASNKRGGRGTEAFF. The full variable domain, completed using reference TRBV19 and TRBJ1-1, is DGGITQSPKYLFRKEGQNVTLSCEQNLNHDAMYWYRQDPGQGLRLIYYSQIVNDFQKGDIAEGYSVSREKKESFPLTVTSAQKNPTAFYLCASNKRGGRGTEAFFGQGTRLTVV.

This clone was seen just once. The genes are TRBV9 and TRBJ2-2, with D tentatively TRBD2 (6 bases). CDR3 length: 15 amino acids. V shed 0 bases and J shed 6 bases, with 12 bases lying between them. Germline CDR1 and CDR2: SGDLS and YYNGEE. CDR3 coding DNA: TGTGCCAGCAGCGTAGGCGCTAGCGAAGCCGGGGAGCTGTTTTTT. Protein: CASSVGASEAGELFF.

The chain recombines TRBV7-8 with TRBJ1-1; D gene ambiguous. The CDR3 has 13 residues. Deletions cut 5 bases from V and 8 bases from J, with 15 bases between. Germline CDR1 SGHVS, CDR2 FQNEAQ. In nucleotides, the CDR3 is TGTGCCAGCAGCAGCCAGCCTCGCGGAGAAGCTTTCTTT. Translating gives CASSSQPRGEAFF.